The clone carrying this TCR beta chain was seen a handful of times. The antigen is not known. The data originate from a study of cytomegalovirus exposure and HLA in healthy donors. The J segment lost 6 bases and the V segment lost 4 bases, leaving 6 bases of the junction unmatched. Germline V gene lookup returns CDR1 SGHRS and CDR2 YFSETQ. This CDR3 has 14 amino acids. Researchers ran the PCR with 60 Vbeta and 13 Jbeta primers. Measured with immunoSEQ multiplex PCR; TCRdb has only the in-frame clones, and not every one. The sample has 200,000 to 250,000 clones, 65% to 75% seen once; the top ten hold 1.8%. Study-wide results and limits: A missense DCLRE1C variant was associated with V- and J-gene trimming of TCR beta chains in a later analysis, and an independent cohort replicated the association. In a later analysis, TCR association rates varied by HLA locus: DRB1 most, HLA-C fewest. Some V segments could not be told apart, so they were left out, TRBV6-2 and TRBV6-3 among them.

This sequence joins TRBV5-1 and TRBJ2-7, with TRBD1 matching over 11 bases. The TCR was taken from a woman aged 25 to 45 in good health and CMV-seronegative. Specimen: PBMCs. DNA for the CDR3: TGCGCCAGCAGCGGGGACAGGGGGTTTGGCGAGCAGTACTTC. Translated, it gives CASSGDRGFGEQYF.